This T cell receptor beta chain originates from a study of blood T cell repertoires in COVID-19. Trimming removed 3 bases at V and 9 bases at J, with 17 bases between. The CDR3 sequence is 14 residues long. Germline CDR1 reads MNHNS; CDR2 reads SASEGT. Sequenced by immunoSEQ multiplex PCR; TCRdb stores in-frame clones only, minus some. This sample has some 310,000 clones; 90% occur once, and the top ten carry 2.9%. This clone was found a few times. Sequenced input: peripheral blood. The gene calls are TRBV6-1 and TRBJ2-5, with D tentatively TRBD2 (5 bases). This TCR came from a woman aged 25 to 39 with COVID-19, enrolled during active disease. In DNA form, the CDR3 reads TGTGCCAGCAGTGATCGTGAGGGAGAGAGCGCCCAGTACTTC. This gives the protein CASSDREGESAQYF.